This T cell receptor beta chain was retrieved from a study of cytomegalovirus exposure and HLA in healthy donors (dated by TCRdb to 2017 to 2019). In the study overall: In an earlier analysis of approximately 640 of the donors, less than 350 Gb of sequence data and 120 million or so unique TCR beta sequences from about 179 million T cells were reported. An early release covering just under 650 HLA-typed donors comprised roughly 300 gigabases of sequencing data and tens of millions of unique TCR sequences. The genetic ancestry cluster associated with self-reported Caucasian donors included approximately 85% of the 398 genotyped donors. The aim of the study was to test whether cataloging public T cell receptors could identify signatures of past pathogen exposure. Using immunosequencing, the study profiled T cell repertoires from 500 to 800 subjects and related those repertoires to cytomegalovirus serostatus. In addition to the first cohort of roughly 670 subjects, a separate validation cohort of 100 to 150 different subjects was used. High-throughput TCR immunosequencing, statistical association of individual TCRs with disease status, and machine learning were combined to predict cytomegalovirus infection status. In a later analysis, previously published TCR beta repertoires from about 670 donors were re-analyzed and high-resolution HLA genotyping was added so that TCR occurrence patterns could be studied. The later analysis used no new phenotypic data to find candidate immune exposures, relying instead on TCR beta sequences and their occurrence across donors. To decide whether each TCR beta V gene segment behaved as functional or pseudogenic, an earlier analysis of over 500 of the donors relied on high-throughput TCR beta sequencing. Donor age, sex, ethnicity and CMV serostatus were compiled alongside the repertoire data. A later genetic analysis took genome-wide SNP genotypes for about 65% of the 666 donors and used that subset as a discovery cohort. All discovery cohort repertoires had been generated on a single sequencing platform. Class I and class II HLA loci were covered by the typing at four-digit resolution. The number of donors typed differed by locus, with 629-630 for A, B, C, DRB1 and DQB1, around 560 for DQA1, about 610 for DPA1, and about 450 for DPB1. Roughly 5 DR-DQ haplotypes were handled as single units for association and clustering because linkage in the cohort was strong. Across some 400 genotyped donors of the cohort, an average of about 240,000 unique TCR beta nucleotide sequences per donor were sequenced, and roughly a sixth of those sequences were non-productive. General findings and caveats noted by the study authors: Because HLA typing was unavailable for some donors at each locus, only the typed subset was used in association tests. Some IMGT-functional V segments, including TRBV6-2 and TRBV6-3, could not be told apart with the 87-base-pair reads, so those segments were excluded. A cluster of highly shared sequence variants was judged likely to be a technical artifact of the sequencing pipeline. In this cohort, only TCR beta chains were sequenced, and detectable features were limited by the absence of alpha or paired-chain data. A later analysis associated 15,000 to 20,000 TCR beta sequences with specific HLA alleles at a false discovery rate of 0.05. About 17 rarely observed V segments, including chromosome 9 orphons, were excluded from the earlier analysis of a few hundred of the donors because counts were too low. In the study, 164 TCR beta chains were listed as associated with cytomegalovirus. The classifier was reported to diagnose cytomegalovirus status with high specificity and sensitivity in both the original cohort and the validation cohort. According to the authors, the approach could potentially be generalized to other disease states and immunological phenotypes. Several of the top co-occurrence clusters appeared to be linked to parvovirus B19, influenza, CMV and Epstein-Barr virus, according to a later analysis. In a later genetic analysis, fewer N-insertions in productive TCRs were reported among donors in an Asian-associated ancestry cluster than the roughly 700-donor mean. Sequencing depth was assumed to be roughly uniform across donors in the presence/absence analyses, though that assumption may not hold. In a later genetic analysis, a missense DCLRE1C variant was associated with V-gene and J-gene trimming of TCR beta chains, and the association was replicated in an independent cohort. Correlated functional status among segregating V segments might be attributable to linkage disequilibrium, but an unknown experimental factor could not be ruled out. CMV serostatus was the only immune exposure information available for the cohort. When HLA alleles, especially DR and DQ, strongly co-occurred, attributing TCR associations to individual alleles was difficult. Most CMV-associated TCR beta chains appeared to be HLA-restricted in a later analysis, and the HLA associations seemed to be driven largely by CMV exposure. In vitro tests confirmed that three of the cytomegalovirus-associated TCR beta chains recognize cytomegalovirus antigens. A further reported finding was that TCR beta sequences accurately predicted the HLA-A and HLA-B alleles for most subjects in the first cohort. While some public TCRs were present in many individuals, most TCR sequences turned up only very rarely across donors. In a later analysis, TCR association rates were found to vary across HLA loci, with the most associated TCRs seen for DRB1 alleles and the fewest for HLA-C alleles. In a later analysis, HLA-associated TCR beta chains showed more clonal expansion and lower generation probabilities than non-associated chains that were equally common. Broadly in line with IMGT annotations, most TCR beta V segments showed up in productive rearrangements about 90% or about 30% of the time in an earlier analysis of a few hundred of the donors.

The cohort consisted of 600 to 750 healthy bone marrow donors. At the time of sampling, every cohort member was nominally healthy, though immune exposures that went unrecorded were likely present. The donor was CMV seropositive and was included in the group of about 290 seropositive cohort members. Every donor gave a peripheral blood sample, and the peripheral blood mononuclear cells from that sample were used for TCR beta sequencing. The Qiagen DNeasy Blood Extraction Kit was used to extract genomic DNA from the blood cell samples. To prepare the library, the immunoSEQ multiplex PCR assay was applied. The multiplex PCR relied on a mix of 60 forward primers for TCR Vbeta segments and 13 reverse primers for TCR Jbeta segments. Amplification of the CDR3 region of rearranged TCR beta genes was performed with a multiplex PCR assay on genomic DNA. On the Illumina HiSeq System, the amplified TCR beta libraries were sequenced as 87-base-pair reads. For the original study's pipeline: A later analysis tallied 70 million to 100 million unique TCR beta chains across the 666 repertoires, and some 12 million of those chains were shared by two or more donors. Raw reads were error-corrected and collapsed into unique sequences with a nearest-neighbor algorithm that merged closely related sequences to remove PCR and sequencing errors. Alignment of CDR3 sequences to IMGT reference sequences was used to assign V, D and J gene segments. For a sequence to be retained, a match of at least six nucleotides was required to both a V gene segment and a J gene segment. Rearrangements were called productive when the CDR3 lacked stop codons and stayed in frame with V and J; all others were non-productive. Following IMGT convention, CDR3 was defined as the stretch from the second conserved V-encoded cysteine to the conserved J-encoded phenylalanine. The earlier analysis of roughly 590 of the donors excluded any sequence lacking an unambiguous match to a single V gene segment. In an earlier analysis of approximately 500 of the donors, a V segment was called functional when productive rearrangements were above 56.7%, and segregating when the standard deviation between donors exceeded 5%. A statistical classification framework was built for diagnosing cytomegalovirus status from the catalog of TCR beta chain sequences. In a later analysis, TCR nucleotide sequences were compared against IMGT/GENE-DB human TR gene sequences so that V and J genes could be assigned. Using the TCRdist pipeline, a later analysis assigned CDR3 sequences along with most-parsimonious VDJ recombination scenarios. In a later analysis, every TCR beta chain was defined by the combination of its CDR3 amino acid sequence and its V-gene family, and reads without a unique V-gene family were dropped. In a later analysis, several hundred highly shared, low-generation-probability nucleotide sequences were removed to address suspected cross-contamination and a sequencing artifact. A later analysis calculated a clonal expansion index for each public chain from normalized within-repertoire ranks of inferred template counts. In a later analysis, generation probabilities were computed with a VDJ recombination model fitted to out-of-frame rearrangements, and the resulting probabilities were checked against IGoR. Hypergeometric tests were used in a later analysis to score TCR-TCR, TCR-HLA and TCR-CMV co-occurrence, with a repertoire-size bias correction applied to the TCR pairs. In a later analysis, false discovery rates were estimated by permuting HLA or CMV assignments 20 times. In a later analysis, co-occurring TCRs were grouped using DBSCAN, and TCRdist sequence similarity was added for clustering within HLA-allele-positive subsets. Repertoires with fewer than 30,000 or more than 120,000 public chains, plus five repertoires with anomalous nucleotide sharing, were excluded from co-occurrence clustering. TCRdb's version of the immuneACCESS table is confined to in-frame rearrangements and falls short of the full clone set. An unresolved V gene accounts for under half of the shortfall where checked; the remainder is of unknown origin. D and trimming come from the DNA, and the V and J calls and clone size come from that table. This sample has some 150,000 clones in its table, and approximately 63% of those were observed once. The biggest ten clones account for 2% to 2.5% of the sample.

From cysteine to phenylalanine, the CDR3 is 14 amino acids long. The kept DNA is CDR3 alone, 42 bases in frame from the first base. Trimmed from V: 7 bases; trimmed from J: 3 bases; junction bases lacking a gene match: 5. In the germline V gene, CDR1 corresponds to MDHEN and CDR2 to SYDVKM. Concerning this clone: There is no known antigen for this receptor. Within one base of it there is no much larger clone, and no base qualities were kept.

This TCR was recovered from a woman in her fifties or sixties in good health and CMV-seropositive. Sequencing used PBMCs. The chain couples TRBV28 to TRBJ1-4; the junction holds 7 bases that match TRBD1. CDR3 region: CASTPGGPNEKLFF. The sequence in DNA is TGTGCCAGCACTCCAGGGGGACCTAATGAAAAACTGTTTTTT.